These T cell receptor beta chains were read from a single sample in a study of blood T cell repertoires in COVID-19. Some clones are missing from TCRdb's copy, which holds only in-frame ones; the method was immunoSEQ multiplex PCR. The table shows about 180,000 clones, with about 81% occurring only once. Sequencing used peripheral blood. The receptors originated from a woman over 75 with COVID-19, enrolled during active disease. Both conserved end residues are part of each CDR3. Each record gives: CDR3 protein, CDR3 length, clone size, J gene, V gene. A clone size is listed for some rows: how often the clone was seen (once, few, many), or a class if it is expanded.

CDR3aa: CASSLRLAGTGELFF
len: 15
abundance: .
j_gene: TRBJ2-2
v_gene: TRBV19

CDR3aa: CASSLDAGQVGEKLFF
len: 16
abundance: .
j_gene: TRBJ1-4
v_gene: TRBV11-3

CDR3aa: CSVVRGEDTEAFF
len: 13
abundance: .
j_gene: TRBJ1-1
v_gene: TRBV29-1

CDR3aa: CASSYLAAGEQFF
len: 13
abundance: few
j_gene: TRBJ2-1
v_gene: TRBV7-9

CDR3aa: CASSLAAGGPYEQYF
len: 15
abundance: .
j_gene: TRBJ2-7
v_gene: TRBV7-2

CDR3aa: CASSLSRGSETQYF
len: 14
abundance: .
j_gene: TRBJ2-5
v_gene: TRBV7-9

CDR3aa: CASSLGGLGGEKLFF
len: 15
abundance: .
j_gene: TRBJ1-4
v_gene: TRBV7-2

CDR3aa: CASRTGGRNEQFF
len: 13
abundance: .
j_gene: TRBJ2-1
v_gene: TRBV19

CDR3aa: CASSQDIFTGELFF
len: 14
abundance: .
j_gene: TRBJ2-2
v_gene: TRBV14

CDR3aa: CASSRGQGPYEQYF
len: 14
abundance: .
j_gene: TRBJ2-7
v_gene: TRBV7-9

CDR3aa: CASSLWQRNTQYF
len: 13
abundance: .
j_gene: TRBJ2-3
v_gene: TRBV5-5

CDR3aa: CATIGQGRQPQHF
len: 13
abundance: once
j_gene: TRBJ1-5
v_gene: TRBV24-1

CDR3aa: CASSPPAGAPGYYTF
len: 15
abundance: .
j_gene: TRBJ1-2
v_gene: TRBV18

CDR3aa: CASSWGLSNTGELFF
len: 15
abundance: .
j_gene: TRBJ2-2
v_gene: TRBV7-9

CDR3aa: CASSGQLANEQFF
len: 13
abundance: .
j_gene: TRBJ2-1
v_gene: TRBV7-2

CDR3aa: CASSPSGRGNSPLHF
len: 15
abundance: .
j_gene: TRBJ1-6
v_gene: TRBV18

CDR3aa: CASSNHYTGELFF
len: 13
abundance: .
j_gene: TRBJ2-2
v_gene: TRBV6-2/TRBV6-3

CDR3aa: CAWSVSGTGTKRSYGYTF
len: 18
abundance: .
j_gene: TRBJ1-2
v_gene: TRBV30

CDR3aa: CASPTGGEQYF
len: 11
abundance: .
j_gene: TRBJ2-7
v_gene: TRBV27

CDR3aa: CASSTIHRDTGELFF
len: 15
abundance: .
j_gene: TRBJ2-2
v_gene: TRBV4-3